This paragraph covers one T cell receptor (beta chain) sequence. The cohort comprised adults aged roughly 18 to 95 years residing in under 30 US areas. Cohort allocation depended upon clinical history that participants reported. All recovered Cohort 3 donors got two negative PCRs, got clearance, or saw symptom resolution. The entry originates in a study of blood T cell repertoires in COVID-19. The wider study: From T cells, B-cell-depleted T cells, or PBMCs came the material, which was cDNA or gDNA.

CDR1 and CDR2 from the germline V gene are SGDLS and YYNGEE. The CDR3 loop spans 15 amino acids. V was clipped by 3 bases and J by 6 bases; unmatched bases: 7. Profiled with immunoSEQ multiplex PCR; TCRdb holds only in-frame clones, not every one. Of 300,000 to 450,000 clones listed, around 87% were seen once; the top ten hold 1.3%. The sample consisted of PBMCs or T cells enriched from blood (not recorded which). This chain links TRBV9 with TRBJ1-5; 9 nucleotides agree with TRBD1. The clonotype comes from a man younger than 45 who had recovered from COVID-19. The CDR3 reads CASSGTGGAGQPQHF. The CDR3 coding sequence is TGTGCCAGCAGCGGCACAGGGGGCGCGGGTCAGCCCCAGCATTTT.